Listed here are 14 T cell receptor beta chains from one sample, sequenced in a study of cytomegalovirus exposure and HLA in healthy donors. The PCR contained 60 Vbeta and 13 Jbeta primers. Sequenced by immunoSEQ multiplex PCR; TCRdb stores in-frame clones only, minus some. The sample carries 210,000 or so clones, about three quarters recorded once. Sequencing input: PBMCs. Receptors originate from a man aged 35 to 55 in good health and CMV-seronegative.

With respect to this clone: The identical CDR3 is also encoded by other nucleotide sequences in the sample. The V gene is TRBV5-4, the J gene TRBJ1-2; D call uncertain. The CDR3 covers 13 residues. In germline, CDR1 is SGHNT, CDR2 YYREEE (reference sequence). V lost 0 bases to trimming and J lost 0 bases, with 3 bases between them. CDR3: CASSLAANYGYTF. CDR3 DNA: TGTGCCAGCAGCTTGGCGGCTAACTATGGCTACACCTTC.

The V call is TRBV11-2, the J call TRBJ2-1, with D unresolved. Germline values: CDR1 SGHAT, CDR2 FQNNGV. The CDR3 length is 11 residues. Deletions cut 3 bases from V and 8 bases from J, with 5 bases between. CDR3 sequence reads: CASSFMYEQFF. In DNA, the CDR3 is TGTGCCAGCAGCTTTATGTATGAGCAGTTCTTC. The full variable domain, rest sourced from reference TRBV11-2 and TRBJ2-1, is EAGVAQSPRYKIIEKRQSVAFWCNPISGHATLYWYQQILGQGPKLLIQFQNNGVVDDSQLPKDRFSAERLKGVDSTLKIQPAKLEDSAVYLCASSFMYEQFFGPGTRLTVL.

The chain employs TRBV11-2 and TRBJ1-1; weak D call: TRBD1 (5 bases). V gave up 4 bases and J gave up 4 bases, with 10 bases separating them. Germline CDR1 and CDR2: SGHAT and FQNNGV. CDR3 length: 13 residues. The CDR3 protein is CASSWGGSTEAFF. DNA for the CDR3: TGTGCCAGCAGCTGGGGGGGATCCACTGAAGCTTTCTTT.

In this sample, this clone turned up a few times. The CDR3 protein is CASSQDRGFYEQYF. DNA of the CDR3: TGCGCCAGCAGCCAAGACAGGGGGTTCTACGAGCAGTACTTC. The chain uses TRBV4-3 and TRBJ2-7, with 7 bases that match TRBD1. The germline gives CDR1 LGHNA, CDR2 YSLEER. This CDR3 has 14 residues. The ends lost 0 bases at V and 3 bases at J; junction bases unmatched: 2.

This clone appeared once. V gene TRBV5-6 combines with J gene TRBJ2-2; TRBD1 aligns across 8 bases. The V gene's germline CDR1 is SGHDT and CDR2 YYEEEE. The V gene end was trimmed by 3 bases and the J gene end by 6 bases; junction bases not matched to a gene: 13. The CDR3 sequence is 17 residues long. CDR3 residues: CASSSPDTGGWPGELFF. The CDR3 nucleotides read TGTGCCAGCAGCTCACCAGATACAGGGGGTTGGCCCGGGGAGCTGTTTTTT.

The V and J genes are TRBV28 and TRBJ2-1; TRBD2 might be the D (5 bases). Trimming removed 3 bases from V and 4 bases from J, with 13 bases in between. The length of the CDR3 is 15 residues. From germline, CDR1 is MDHEN and CDR2 SYDVKM. DNA of the CDR3: TGTGCCAGCAGTTTGGTTATAGGGAGTTACAATGAGCAGTTCTTC. It codes for CASSLVIGSYNEQFF.

V usage is TRBV7-9 and J usage is TRBJ2-7; D unclear. Between the trimmed V and J ends, which lost 4 bases and 2 bases, there was a span of 6 bases. CDR1 and CDR2 (germline): SEHNR, FQNEAQ (reference sequence). The CDR3 totals 12 residues. This chain's CDR3 is CASSSTTYEQYF. CDR3 bases: TGTGCCAGCAGCTCTACTACCTACGAGCAGTACTTC.

This rearrangement joins TRBV2 to TRBJ2-3; 11 nucleotides agree with TRBD2. The V and J ends lost 7 bases and 7 bases, in that order; junction bases with no gene match: 7. Germline V gene data show CDR1 as SNHLY and CDR2 as FYNNEI. The CDR3 loop spans 14 amino acids. This CDR3 is CASILAGAINTQYF. The CDR3 nucleotides read TGTGCCAGCATACTAGCGGGAGCAATTAATACGCAGTATTTT.

The chain recombines TRBV5-1 with TRBJ1-2, with TRBD1 identical over 7 bases. This CDR3 contains 15 residues. V gave up 4 bases and J gave up 4 bases; unmatched junction bases: 10. Germline CDR1 is SGHRS and CDR2 is YFSETQ. In DNA form, the CDR3 reads TGCGCCAGCAGCGATGGACAGGTCGTTGGCTATGGCTACACCTTC. Translating it yields CASSDGQVVGYGYTF.

The chain uses TRBV15 and TRBJ1-6; D unresolved. V was clipped by 0 bases and J by 9 bases, with 12 bases between them. Per germline, CDR1 LNHNV and CDR2 YYDKDF (reference sequence). The CDR3 contains 15 residues. The CDR3 nucleotides are TGTGCCACCAGCAGAGAGCGGGGTGCAAGTTCACCCCTCCACTTT. Its protein product is CATSRERGASSPLHF.

The chain couples TRBV18 to TRBJ2-7, with TRBD2 identical over 11 bases. The V and J ends lost 2 bases and 0 bases, in that order; junction bases with no gene match: 0. This CDR3 contains 15 residues. Germline values: CDR1 KGHSH, CDR2 LQKENI. CDR3 sequence reads: CASSPGTSGSYEQYF. The DNA for the CDR3 is TGTGCCAGCTCACCAGGGACTAGCGGCTCCTACGAGCAGTACTTC.

This chain links TRBV7-2 with TRBJ1-1; D perhaps matches TRBD1 (6 bases). Germline CDR1 reads SGHTA; CDR2 reads FQGNSA. V gave up 3 bases and J gave up 8 bases, with 16 bases separating them. This CDR3 spans 14 amino acids. CDR3 loop: CASSFSQGKSEAFF. CDR3 nucleotides: TGTGCCAGCAGCTTCTCTCAGGGGAAATCGGAAGCTTTCTTT.

The V gene is TRBV4-3, the J gene TRBJ2-7, with 8 bases lining up with TRBD2. The CDR3 has 16 residues. Germline loops: CDR1 LGHNA, CDR2 YSLEER. The junction had 6 bases not matched to a gene; V was cut back by 2 bases and J by 0 bases. For the CDR3, the DNA is TGCGCCAGCAGCCAACACTCCGGGACTAGCTCCTACGAGCAGTACTTC. As protein: CASSQHSGTSSYEQYF.

The genes are TRBV7-9 and TRBJ2-3, with 9 nucleotides matching TRBD1. The CDR3 covers 15 residues. V trimming: 8 bases; J trimming: 6 bases; junction bases outside the gene matches: 12. Germline V gives CDR1 SEHNR, CDR2 FQNEAQ (reference sequence). The CDR3 sequence is CASSPGDREGDTQYF. The CDR3 DNA follows: TGTGCCAGCTCCCCGGGGGACAGGGAAGGGGATACGCAGTATTTT.